The 16 T cell receptor beta chains below were found in one sample sequenced in a study of cytomegalovirus exposure and HLA in healthy donors. PCR used 60 Vbeta primers and 13 Jbeta primers. Produced via immunoSEQ multiplex PCR; TCRdb's table is partial and in-frame only. The profile shows 90,000 to 140,000 clones, 60% to 85% of them singletons. Material: PBMCs. These receptor sequences come from a woman aged 40 to 50 in good health and CMV-seropositive.

The chain combines TRBV5-1 with TRBJ2-3, with D possibly TRBD2 on 6 matching bases. In germline, CDR1 is SGHRS, CDR2 YFSETQ. Trimming shortened V by 4 bases and J by 1 base, and 19 bases separated the two germline ends. This CDR3 spans 17 amino acids. The CDR3 DNA sequence: TGCGCCAGCAGCGAGAGACCGGGACTCATGCGCACAGATACGCAGTATTTT. Translating it yields CASSERPGLMRTDTQYF.

V is TRBV10-3 and J is TRBJ2-1; 11 positions agree with TRBD2. V lost 6 bases, J lost 5 bases, and 6 bases stayed unmatched. CDR3 length: 15 amino acids. CDR1 and CDR2 from the germline V gene are ENHRY and SYGVKD. CDR3 in DNA: TGTGCCATCAGGACACTAGCGGGGGCAAACAATGAGCAGTTCTTC. Translation gives CAIRTLAGANNEQFF.

The V and J genes are TRBV11-2 and TRBJ2-1; 10 positions match TRBD2. The CDR3 extends over 15 amino acids. V shed 6 bases and J 5 bases; nucleotides not matched to a gene: 7. Germline V CDR1 and CDR2: SGHAT, FQNNGV. The CDR3 sequence is CASRSLAGANNEQFF. The CDR3 coding sequence is TGTGCCAGCAGATCTCTAGCGGGGGCCAACAATGAGCAGTTCTTC.

The V call is TRBV25-1, the J call TRBJ2-5; D unclear. V shed 0 bases and J shed 5 bases, with 7 bases lying between them. This CDR3 has 13 residues. Germline V lookup: CDR1 MGHDK, CDR2 SYGVNS. CDR3 in DNA: TGTGCCAGCAGTGAATATTACGGGGAGACCCAGTACTTC. This encodes CASSEYYGETQYF. The variable domain in full, with the rest retrieved from reference TRBV25-1 and TRBJ2-5, is EADIYQTPRYLVIGTGKKITLECSQTMGHDKMYWYQQDPGMELHLIHYSYGVNSTEKGDLSSESTVSRIRTEHFPLTLESARPSHTSQYLCASSEYYGETQYFGPGTRLLVL.

Only one count was recorded for this clone. This chain links TRBV6-1 with TRBJ1-1, with TRBD1 matching 8 bases. Germline values: CDR1 MNHNS, CDR2 SASEGT. The CDR3 loop spans 17 amino acids. V gave up 2 bases and J gave up 3 bases; unmatched junction bases: 11. The CDR3 is CASSEIPLQGGDTEAFF. The CDR3 nucleotides read TGTGCCAGCAGTGAAATCCCCCTACAGGGGGGGGACACTGAAGCTTTCTTT.

V is TRBV6-1 and J is TRBJ1-5, with 9 bases aligning to TRBD1. V gave up 4 bases and J gave up 7 bases; unmatched junction bases: 8. CDR1 is MNHNS and CDR2 is SASEGT in the germline V gene. The CDR3 loop spans 15 amino acids. CDR3 nucleotides: TGTGCCAGCAGTGGGGGGACAGGGAGGAACCAGCCCCAGCATTTT. It specifies CASSGGTGRNQPQHF.

The chain employs TRBV28 and TRBJ1-5; 7 bases are shared with TRBD1. Looked up from germline, CDR1 is MDHEN and CDR2 is SYDVKM. The ends lost 4 bases at V and 7 bases at J; junction bases unmatched: 7. The CDR3 loop spans 14 amino acids. The CDR3 nucleotides read TGTGCCAGCAGTTCCGACAGGGCAAGCCAGCCCCAGCATTTT. Protein: CASSSDRASQPQHF.

This clone came up a few times. The chain recombines TRBV19 with TRBJ2-1; D may be TRBD1 (6 bases). Per germline, CDR1 LNHDA and CDR2 SQIVND (reference sequence). Trimming removed 2 bases from V and 4 bases from J, with 6 bases in between. The CDR3 totals 13 residues. CDR3 nucleotides: TGTGCCAGTAGTATAACAGGGTACAATGAGCAGTTCTTC. As protein: CASSITGYNEQFF.

The J gene is TRBJ2-4, the V gene TRBV7-9, with D hard to call. V gave up 4 bases and J gave up 16 bases, with 23 bases separating them. The CDR3 contains 14 residues. Looked up from germline, CDR1 is SEHNR and CDR2 is FQNEAQ (reference sequence). DNA for the CDR3: TGTGCCAGCAGCTCGCTTAATCTTCCGACATTCCGATACTTC. The encoded protein is CASSSLNLPTFRYF.

The chain is built from TRBV2 and TRBJ2-2, with TRBD1 matching over 12 bases. V trimming: 4 bases; J trimming: 7 bases; junction bases outside the gene matches: 10. The CDR3 consists of 17 residues. Germline CDR1 SNHLY, CDR2 FYNNEI. The CDR3: CASSAFPGQGAGGELFF. DNA of the CDR3: TGTGCCAGCAGTGCATTTCCGGGACAGGGGGCAGGCGGGGAGCTGTTTTTT.

V gene TRBV27 combines with J gene TRBJ2-1; D uncertain. The CDR3 has 14 residues. Trimming took off 2 bases at V and 8 bases at J, with 13 bases between the two ends. From germline, CDR1 is MNHEY and CDR2 SMNVEV (reference sequence). The CDR3 sequence: CASSLGVEYDEQFF. CDR3 sequence (DNA): TGTGCCAGCAGTTTAGGAGTAGAATATGATGAGCAGTTCTTC.

This chain links TRBV28 with TRBJ1-3, with unresolved D. Trimming shortened V by 8 bases and J by 4 bases, and 15 bases separated the two germline ends. The CDR3 is 14 residues long. CDR1 is MDHEN, CDR2 SYDVKM, per germline. The CDR3 DNA reads as TGTGCCAGCGCGTCCACCCCGTTAGGAAACACCATATATTTT. Protein product: CASASTPLGNTIYF.

This clone appeared a few times. V usage is TRBV11-2 and J usage is TRBJ2-3, with a weak D call TRBD2 (6 bases). This CDR3 has 14 amino acids. Germline V gives CDR1 SGHAT, CDR2 FQNNGV. The V end lost 2 bases, the J end lost 2 bases, and 8 bases lay between the germline ends. Written as DNA, the CDR3 is TGTGCCAGCAGCTTAAGACTAGACACAGATACGCAGTATTTT. As protein: CASSLRLDTDTQYF.

This chain joins TRBV4-3 and TRBJ2-7; 10 positions match TRBD1. Germline values: CDR1 LGHNA, CDR2 YSLEER. The CDR3 sequence is 16 residues long. V lost 2 bases and J lost 4; bases outside the gene matches: 8. The CDR3 loop reads CASSQFLSGQGYEQYF. In nucleotides, the CDR3 is TGCGCCAGCAGCCAATTTTTGTCGGGACAGGGGTACGAGCAGTACTTC.

This chain connects TRBV7-9 to TRBJ2-7, with 7 nucleotides matching TRBD1. The V segment lost 1 base and the J segment 4 bases; nucleotides outside the gene matches: 4. Germline-derived CDR1 and CDR2 are SEHNR and FQNEAQ (reference sequence). CDR3 length: 14 residues. The CDR3: CASSLVGTAYEQYF. The DNA for the CDR3 is TGTGCCAGCAGCTTAGTCGGGACAGCTTACGAGCAGTACTTC.

This clone showed up just once. The CDR3 bases are TGTGCCAGCAGTACTCGGGAGCAGGGTGAAAAACTGTTTTTT. Protein product: CASSTREQGEKLFF. The V gene is TRBV13, the J gene TRBJ1-4; a weak D match, TRBD1 (5 bases). Trimming stripped 6 bases from V and 7 bases from J, with 15 bases between. The CDR3 loop spans 14 amino acids. Germline V lookup: CDR1 PRHDT, CDR2 FYEKMQ (reference sequence).